This TCR beta chain came from a study of neurological immune-mediated disorders. This clonotype was seen many times. The cDNA was synthesized by means of template-switch 5'RACE, which was carried out with 10-nucleotide random UMIs. Using its own MiXCR run on the 5' RACE reads, TCRdb lists one record per CDR3 protein. The data contain 39,000 or so distinct CDR3 sequences, around 5% of them singletons. Per the germline V gene, CDR1 is SGHVS and CDR2 is FQNEAQ. This CDR3 region has 13 residues. V dropped 5 bases and J dropped 0 bases, with 8 bases sitting between them. The specimen was CD4+ T cells from blood. V and J are TRBV7-8 and TRBJ2-7; perhaps D is TRBD1 or TRBD2 (5 bases each). This TCR came from a man in his late teens or twenties in good health. In DNA, the CDR3 is TGTGCCAGCAGCGTTGGGGGCTCCTACGAGCAGTACTTC. It translates to CASSVGGSYEQYF.